This T cell receptor (beta chain) was observed in a study of T cell changes during pregnancy in multiple sclerosis. Measured with immunoSEQ multiplex PCR; TCRdb has only the in-frame clones, and not every one. The table has 45,000 to 65,000 clones, around 90% seen once. The source was CD4+ T cells from peripheral blood mononuclear cells, collected in the third trimester of pregnancy. The clonotype originates from a female donor with multiple sclerosis, enrolled in a pregnancy study.

CDR3 sequence reads: CAISELSGDTQYF. The CDR3 nucleotides read TGTGCCATCAGTGAGTTAAGCGGGGATACGCAGTATTTT. The V call is TRBV10-3, the J call TRBJ2-3; D perhaps matches TRBD2 (6 bases). The CDR3 extends over 13 amino acids. Germline CDR1 and CDR2: ENHRY and SYGVKD. Trimming took 1 base from V and 6 from J, leaving 8 bases between them.